This T cell receptor beta chain came from a study of blood T cell repertoires in COVID-19. Some clones are missing from TCRdb's copy, which holds only in-frame ones; the method was immunoSEQ multiplex PCR. This table has hundreds of thousands of clones, roughly nine tenths appearing once. Germline V gives CDR1 SEHNR, CDR2 FQNEAQ (reference sequence). The ends were cut back, 3 bases at V and 7 bases at J, with 6 bases in the middle. The CDR3 is 11 residues long. V gene TRBV7-9 combines with J gene TRBJ1-1; D unresolved. The receptor comes from a young man who had recovered from COVID-19. Source material: PBMCs or T cells enriched from blood (not recorded which). The CDR3 region has the DNA TGTGCCAGCAGCTTCGGTGTTGAAGCTTTCTTT. Translating gives CASSFGVEAFF.